A selection of T cell receptor beta chains follows, all from one sample in a study of T cell changes during pregnancy in multiple sclerosis. The data were produced by immunoSEQ multiplex PCR, yet TCRdb's version contains in-frame clones alone and is incomplete. In the table there are over 90,000 clones, around 93% of which are singletons. The sample consisted of peripheral blood, taken before pregnancy. Every receptor here comes from a female donor with multiple sclerosis, enrolled in a pregnancy study. CDR3s include the opening cysteine and the closing phenylalanine or tryptophan. D genes are given only for firm matches. A clone size is listed for some rows: how often the clone was seen (once, few, many), or a class if it is expanded.

>TRBJ2-7|TRBV28|NA|TRBD1
TGTGCCAGCAGCCCAGCAGGGGGCAGGTCCTACGAGCAGTACTTC
CASSPAGGRSYEQYF
>TRBJ2-7|TRBV5-1|few|NA
TGCGCCAGCAGCTTGGGACAGCGTAGCGAGCAGTACTTC
CASSLGQRSEQYF
>TRBJ1-1|TRBV6-6|NA|NA
TGTGCCAGCACGGGGAGGGGGACTGGCACTGAAGCTTTCTTT
CASTGRGTGTEAFF
>TRBJ1-5|TRBV19|NA|NA
TGTGCCAGTACAATAGTTTTAGGAGGTGGGTTTCAGCCCCAGCATTTT
CASTIVLGGGFQPQHF
>TRBJ1-5|TRBV5-4|once|NA
TGTGCCAGCAGCGCTGGGACATCAAGCAATCAGCCCCAGCATTTT
CASSAGTSSNQPQHF
>TRBJ1-2|TRBV18|NA|NA
TGTGCCAGCTCAGCTACAGGGATCCCCCTCTATGGCTACACCTTC
CASSATGIPLYGYTF
>TRBJ2-1|TRBV20-1|NA|NA
TGCAGTGCCATCTACTACAATGAGCAGTTCTTC
CSAIYYNEQFF
>TRBJ1-2|TRBV19|NA|NA
TGTGCCAGTAGGAATCCCCCAGGTGGCTACACCTTC
CASRNPPGGYTF
>TRBJ2-2|TRBV19|NA|NA
TGTGCCAGTAGTAACACAGGAGGGCCCGGGGAGCTGTTTTTT
CASSNTGGPGELFF
>TRBJ1-5|TRBV2|NA|TRBD1
TGTGCCAGCAGTGAGCGGGCAGGGGGCTTAACTAGCAATCAGCCCCAGCATTTT
CASSERAGGLTSNQPQHF
>TRBJ2-2|TRBV19|NA|NA
TGTGCCAGTAGTAGAGACAGCGCGAACACCGGGGAGCTGTTTTTT
CASSRDSANTGELFF
>TRBJ2-1|TRBV18|NA|NA
TGTGCCAGCTCACCAAAGAGAGTCGATGAGCAGTTCTTC
CASSPKRVDEQFF
>TRBJ1-4|TRBV5-8|NA|NA
TGTGCCAGCAGCTTTTCCAGGTGGAATCCAACTAATGAAAAACTGTTTTTT
CASSFSRWNPTNEKLFF
>TRBJ2-1|TRBV9|NA|TRBD2
TGTGCCAGCAGCGTCGCGGGGGGGCTGTACAATGAGCAGTTCTTC
CASSVAGGLYNEQFF
>TRBJ2-7|TRBV5-4|NA|NA
TGTGCCAGCAGCTTGGAACAGGCCTACGAGCAGTACTTC
CASSLEQAYEQYF
>TRBJ2-7|TRBV7-8|NA|TRBD2
TGTGCCAGCAGCGGGCGGACTAGCATTTGGCGGTACTTC
CASSGRTSIWRYF
>TRBJ2-7|TRBV28|NA|NA
TGTGCCACCGGAGGGACGCAGGCTTACGAGCAGTACTTC
CATGGTQAYEQYF
>TRBJ1-1|TRBV2|NA|TRBD1
TGTGCCAGCAGTGTCAGGGGGCAAGAAGCTTTCTTT
CASSVRGQEAFF
>TRBJ1-1|TRBV5-1|NA|NA
TGCGCCAGCAGCGAATTAAGGGGCACTGAAGCTTTCTTT
CASSELRGTEAFF
>TRBJ1-5|TRBV10-3|NA|NA
TGTGCCATCAGTGAAACGGGACAAGGATATCAGCCCCAGCATTTT
CAISETGQGYQPQHF
>TRBJ1-5|TRBV10-3|NA|TRBD1
TGTGCCATCAGTGAGTCTGACAGGGGAAGCCAGCCCCAGCATTTT
CAISESDRGSQPQHF
>TRBJ2-5|TRBV29-1|once|NA
TGCAGCGTTGAAGATCGTCAGGGGAAGTCGGAGACCCAGTACTTC
CSVEDRQGKSETQYF
>TRBJ1-2|TRBV23-1|NA|NA
TGCGCCATAAAAAAGGGGGGGATTTTCTATGGCGGCTACACCTTC
CAIKKGGIFYGGYTF
>TRBJ2-1|TRBV27|NA|TRBD2
TGTGCCAGCAGTTATCGCGGGAGGATGGGAAATGAGCAGTTCTTC
CASSYRGRMGNEQFF
>TRBJ2-3|TRBV7-3|NA|NA
TGTGCCAGCAGCCCGTCAGGGCTAAGCGATACGCAGTATTTT
CASSPSGLSDTQYF
>TRBJ1-5|TRBV7-8|NA|NA
TGTGCCAGCAGCTTAGACAGGGACCAGCCCCAGCATTTT
CASSLDRDQPQHF
>TRBJ1-1|TRBV19|NA|TRBD1
TGTGCCAGTAGTATCGGGCGACAGGGGAACACTGAAGCTTTCTTT
CASSIGRQGNTEAFF
>TRBJ1-2|TRBV4-3|once|TRBD1
TGCGCCAGCAGCCAACAAGTACAGGGGGGATCTACTAACTATGGCTACACCTTC
CASSQQVQGGSTNYGYTF
>TRBJ1-1|TRBV5-1|NA|NA
TGCGCCAGCAGCTTAGTGGGGGCAGGAGAGACTGAAGCTTTCTTT
CASSLVGAGETEAFF